Shown below are 28 T cell receptor beta chains from a single sample sequenced in a study of blood T cells in healthy people across ages. Through a sample-barcoded 5' primer and a J-beta primer mix, a second PCR was run for roughly 6 to 12 cycles. TCRdb re-called the 5' RACE reads with MiXCR, one entry per CDR3 protein. The sample shows 850,000 to 1,100,000 distinct CDR3 sequences, about two fifths of them seen only once. What was sequenced was blood. The origin of the receptors is a young man in good health.

As for this clonotype: Compared with germline, one end of the junction differs, possibly owing to a read error. The chain carries TRBV20-1 and TRBJ2-2; 8 nucleotides align to TRBD1. The CDR3 extends over 16 amino acids. Germline CDR1 and CDR2: DFQATT and SNEGSKA (reference sequence). CDR3 protein: CSASPFTGGPTRELFF. CDR3 nucleotide sequence: TGCAGTGCTAGTCCCTTTACAGGGGGGCCCACCCGGGAGCTGTTTTTT.

The chain combines TRBV20-1 with TRBJ1-1; 9 bases are a match to TRBD1. The CDR3 contains 16 residues. Germline CDR1 is DFQATT and CDR2 is SNEGSKA (reference sequence). With V trimmed by 2 bases and J by 0 bases, 7 bases remained unmatched. CDR3 nucleotide sequence: TGCAGTGCTAGATCGGGACAGGGACTCATGAACACTGAAGCTTTCTTT. Residues: CSARSGQGLMNTEAFF.

The chain is built from TRBV6-1 and TRBJ2-3; D perhaps matches TRBD1 (6 bases). The V end was cut by 1 base, the J end by 4 bases, with 9 bases between. The germline CDR1 and CDR2 sequences are MNHNS and SASEGT. The CDR3 consists of 14 residues. CDR3 amino acids: CASSEGGRADTQYF. Written as DNA, the CDR3 is TGTGCCAGCAGTGAAGGGGGGCGCGCAGATACGCAGTATTTT.

The rearrangement links TRBV25-1 to TRBJ1-2, with 7 nucleotides matching TRBD1. The CDR3 runs to 13 residues. Germline lookup yields CDR1 MGHDK and CDR2 SYGVNS. V lost 2 bases to trimming and J lost 6 bases; unmatched junction nucleotides: 3. The CDR3 sequence is CASSETGADGYTF. The DNA of the CDR3 is TGTGCCAGCAGTGAAACAGGGGCCGATGGCTACACCTTC.

This clonotype has only a few counts. The CDR3 sequence: CASSPTQLRNEKLFF. DNA for the CDR3: TGTGCCAGCAGCCCTACGCAGCTAAGAAATGAAAAACTGTTTTTT. The chain joins TRBV14 to TRBJ1-4; no clear D gene. Trimming left V 4 bases short and J 5 bases short, with 14 bases between. This CDR3 region has 15 residues. Germline V gene lookup returns CDR1 SGHDN and CDR2 FVKESK.

The chain has TRBV12-3 or TRBV12-4 and TRBJ2-5, with 7 nucleotides matching TRBD2. V shed 3 bases, J shed 4 bases, and the junction held 5 bases outside the gene matches. The CDR3 loop spans 14 amino acids. CDR3 DNA sequence: TGTGCCAGCAGTTTTTGGATAGCGGGAGAGACCCAGTACTTC. Amino acids: CASSFWIAGETQYF.

This clonotype was recorded many times. The CDR3 is CASRQGVYEQYF. CDR3 DNA: TGTGCCAGCAGACAAGGGGTTTACGAGCAGTACTTC. J is TRBJ2-7 and V is TRBV12-3 or TRBV12-4; D perhaps matches TRBD1 (5 bases). The CDR3 totals 12 residues. Trimming left V 6 bases short and J 4 bases short, with 10 bases between.

This clonotype was found many times. The CDR3 reads CASSSQGAGTEAFF. The CDR3 DNA reads TGTGCCAGCAGTTCGCAGGGGGCTGGCACTGAAGCTTTCTTT. V usage is TRBV13 and J usage is TRBJ1-1; 8 bases map to TRBD1. Germline V gene sequence: CDR1 PRHDT, CDR2 FYEKMQ (reference sequence). The CDR3 length is 14 residues. J lost 4 bases, V lost 6 bases, and 7 bases had no gene match.

With respect to this clonotype: Relative to the germline gene, one junction end is altered; a read error may explain this. V usage is TRBV7-2 and J usage is TRBJ2-4; no reliable D call. The CDR3 covers 14 residues. Looked up from germline, CDR1 is SGHTA and CDR2 is FQGNSA. The CDR3 region has the DNA TGTGCTAGCACCTTGGACGTAGCCAAAAACATTCAGTACTTC. Translation gives CASTLDVAKNIQYF.

The rearrangement links TRBV28 to TRBJ2-1; TRBD2 aligns across 10 bases. The CDR3 has 15 residues. Germline CDR1 MDHEN, CDR2 SYDVKM. V trimming: 3 bases; J trimming: 6 bases; junction bases outside the gene matches: 5. The CDR3 reads CASSFLAGGPNEQFF. CDR3 DNA: TGTGCCAGCAGTTTTTTAGCGGGGGGCCCCAATGAGCAGTTCTTC.

This clonotype occurred a few times. V is TRBV20-1 and J is TRBJ2-1; the match to TRBD1 covers 11 bases. Looked up from germline, CDR1 is DFQATT and CDR2 is SNEGSKA (reference sequence). This CDR3 has 12 amino acids. J was trimmed by 9 bases and V by 6 bases; bases with no gene match: 4. The CDR3 region has the DNA TGCAGTGCAGCGGGACAGGGGGTTGAGCAGTTCTTC. Protein sequence: CSAAGQGVEQFF.

The sample holds a few counts of this clonotype. The chain combines TRBV20-1 with TRBJ1-2, with 7 bases identical to TRBD1. The ends lost 6 bases at V and 3 bases at J; junction bases unmatched: 7. The CDR3 runs 13 residues. Germline lookup yields CDR1 DFQATT and CDR2 SNEGSKA (reference sequence). The CDR3 sequence: CSAGDSVHYGYTF. The CDR3 DNA reads as TGCAGTGCCGGGGACAGCGTCCACTATGGCTACACCTTC.

The chain combines TRBV11-2 with TRBJ2-1; D is unresolved. V gave up 1 base and J gave up 9 bases, with 13 bases separating them. The CDR3 contains 14 residues. Germline lookup yields CDR1 SGHAT and CDR2 FQNNGV. CDR3 sequence (DNA): TGTGCCAGCAGCTTAGCCCCTGCTGAAGGTGAGCAGTTCTTC. Translation gives CASSLAPAEGEQFF.

This clonotype came up once. The gene calls are TRBV7-9 and TRBJ2-3; the D gene could be TRBD1 or TRBD2 (6 bases each). The germline V gene has CDR1 SEHNR and CDR2 FQNEAQ (reference sequence). V was cut by 7 bases and J by 4 bases, with 9 bases left in between. The CDR3 runs 12 residues. The CDR3 DNA reads TGTGCCAGCATGGGGGGCCCAGATACGCAGTATTTT. Protein sequence: CASMGGPDTQYF.

The chain has TRBV4-1 and TRBJ1-5, with D hard to call. The ends were cut back, 7 bases at V and 3 bases at J, with 13 bases in the middle. The CDR3 extends over 14 amino acids. CDR1 is MGHRA and CDR2 is YSYEKL in the germline V gene. CDR3 nucleotides: TGCGCCAGCACCCAGCGGCAGGACAATCAGCCCCAGCATTTT. It codes for CASTQRQDNQPQHF.

In its sample, this clonotype was seen many times. This chain connects TRBV20-1 to TRBJ2-3, with D perhaps being TRBD1 or TRBD2 (6 bases each). The V gene's germline CDR1 is DFQATT and CDR2 SNEGSKA (reference sequence). Trimming shortened V by 0 bases and J by 3 bases, and 10 bases separated the two germline ends. The CDR3 has 14 residues. CDR3 DNA sequence: TGCAGTGCTAGAGATCGAGGGGGGACAGATACGCAGTATTTT. Amino acids: CSARDRGGTDTQYF.

This clonotype was detected a few times. The chain is built from TRBV7-2 and TRBJ2-4; D not certain. Matching the DNA end better, TRBJ2-5 makes the J call doubtful. Looked up from germline, CDR1 is SGHTA and CDR2 is FQGNSA. The CDR3 consists of 15 residues. The CDR3 nucleotides are TGTGCCAGCAGCTTAAGGGCCGACCTAAGACAGACCCAGTACTTC. This encodes CASSLRADLRQTQYF.

The gene calls are TRBV20-1 and TRBJ2-2; 7 bases match TRBD1. Germline loops: CDR1 DFQATT, CDR2 SNEGSKA (reference sequence). Trimming removed 2 bases from V and 6 bases from J; junction bases left unmatched: 9. The CDR3 has 15 residues. CDR3 sequence (DNA): TGCAGTGCTAGATCGGGACAGAGTTTGTCCGGGGAGCTGTTTTTT. This translates into CSARSGQSLSGELFF.

The chain joins TRBV27 to TRBJ2-5; the match to TRBD2 covers 7 bases. This CDR3 comprises 14 residues. Looked up from germline, CDR1 is MNHEY and CDR2 is SMNVEV (reference sequence). The V and J ends lost 7 bases and 11 bases, in that order; junction bases with no gene match: 16. The CDR3 DNA follows: TGTGCCAGCATCGGACTAGGCGGATCAGATGAGCAGTACTTC. Translating gives CASIGLGGSDEQYF.

The table lists this clonotype with a few counts. The rearrangement joins TRBV7-3 to TRBJ2-5; 14 bases match TRBD2. CDR1 is SGHTA, CDR2 FQGTGA, per germline. Trimming took 3 bases from V and 11 from J; bases not matched to a gene: 11. The CDR3 covers 16 residues. The DNA for the CDR3 is TGTGCCAGCAGCTTCACGACTAGCGGGGGGGCCAATGAGCAGTACTTC. Its protein is CASSFTTSGGANEQYF.

The sample holds a few counts of this clonotype. J is TRBJ1-1 and V is TRBV5-1, with 7 nucleotides matching TRBD1. The CDR3 has 15 residues. The V gene end was trimmed by 3 bases and the J gene end by 1 base; junction bases not matched to a gene: 6. CDR1 SGHRS and CDR2 YFSETQ come from the germline V gene. This CDR3 is CASSWMGQKNTEAFF. The CDR3 nucleotides are TGCGCCAGCAGCTGGATGGGACAGAAGAACACTGAAGCTTTCTTT.

V usage is TRBV12-5 and J usage is TRBJ1-5; a possible D gene is TRBD1 (5 bases). The length of the CDR3 is 15 residues. Germline V gene sequence: CDR1 LGHNT, CDR2 FRNRAP. V was clipped by 5 bases and J by 4 bases, with 15 bases between them. CDR3 residues: CASGPSGPYNQPQHF. CDR3 nucleotide sequence: TGTGCTAGTGGTCCATCGGGACCGTATAATCAGCCCCAGCATTTT.

This clonotype was seen a handful of times. The V gene is TRBV12-3 or TRBV12-4, the J gene TRBJ1-2, with 7 bases fitting TRBD1. V lost 3 bases, J lost 6 bases, and 13 bases stayed unmatched. CDR3 length: 16 amino acids. The CDR3 DNA is TGTGCCAGCAGTTTTGGAGACAGGGAATATTCGGATGGCTACACCTTC. Translating gives CASSFGDREYSDGYTF.

The V call is TRBV6-2 or TRBV6-3, the J call TRBJ1-5, with 7 bases fitting TRBD1. The ends lost 2 bases at V and 2 bases at J; junction bases unmatched: 3. This CDR3 spans 15 amino acids. CDR1 is MNHEY, CDR2 SVGEGT, per germline. The CDR3 protein is CASSYAGQGNQPQHF. The CDR3 coding sequence is TGTGCCAGCAGTTACGCTGGACAGGGCAATCAGCCCCAGCATTTT.

A few counts support this clonotype. V is TRBV25-1 and J is TRBJ1-6; D remains unclear. The germline V gene has CDR1 MGHDK and CDR2 SYGVNS. The CDR3 length is 14 residues. The V and J ends lost 2 bases and 8 bases respectively, with 10 bases between them. The CDR3 protein is CASSEHNMDSPLHF. DNA of the CDR3: TGTGCCAGCAGTGAACACAATATGGATTCACCCCTCCACTTT.

This clonotype was counted a few times. This chain links TRBV12-3 or TRBV12-4 with TRBJ2-1; D is undetermined. The CDR3 contains 10 residues. V was pared by 6 bases and J by 8 bases, with 5 bases between. In DNA, the CDR3 is TGTGCCAGCAGGAGATATGAGCAGTTCTTC. It is translated as CASRRYEQFF.

As regards this clonotype: A single base separates this from a much larger clone, so it may be a read error. This chain joins TRBV5-1 and TRBJ2-5, with 10 nucleotides matching TRBD1. The J call may be mistaken, given a closer DNA end match to TRBJ2-7. Germline V gives CDR1 SGHRS, CDR2 YFSETQ. The CDR3 covers 15 residues. The chain's CDR3 is CASSFAGTGDDEQYF. The DNA for the CDR3 is TGCGCCAGCAGCTTTGCCGGGACAGGGGACGACGAGCAGTACTTC.

This rearrangement joins TRBV7-9 to TRBJ1-6; D unresolved. V lost 1 base and J 0 bases, leaving 7 bases between the germline ends. The CDR3 spans 16 residues. Germline V gene data show CDR1 as SEHNR and CDR2 as FQNEAQ (reference sequence). CDR3 DNA sequence: TGTGCCAGCAGCTTAGACACGAGCTCCTATAATTCACCCCTCCACTTT. It codes for CASSLDTSSYNSPLHF.